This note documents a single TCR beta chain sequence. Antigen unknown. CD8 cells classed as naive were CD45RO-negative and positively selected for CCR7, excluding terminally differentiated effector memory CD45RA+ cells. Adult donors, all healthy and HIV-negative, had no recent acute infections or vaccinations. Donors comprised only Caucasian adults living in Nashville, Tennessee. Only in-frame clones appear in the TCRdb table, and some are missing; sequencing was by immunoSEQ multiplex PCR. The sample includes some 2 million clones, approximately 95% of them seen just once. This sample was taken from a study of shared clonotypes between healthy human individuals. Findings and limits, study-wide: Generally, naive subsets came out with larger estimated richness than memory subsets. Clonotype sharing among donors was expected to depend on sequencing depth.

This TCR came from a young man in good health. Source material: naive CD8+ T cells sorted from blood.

The CDR3 DNA reads TGTGCCAGTAGTATAGATCTAGAGTCCACAGATACGCAGTATTTT. Amino acid sequence: CASSIDLESTDTQYF. This chain uses TRBV19 with TRBJ2-3, with D hard to call. The CDR3 extends over 15 amino acids. The V end was cut by 0 bases, the J end by 2 bases, with 9 bases between. Germline CDR1 and CDR2: LNHDA and SQIVND (reference sequence).